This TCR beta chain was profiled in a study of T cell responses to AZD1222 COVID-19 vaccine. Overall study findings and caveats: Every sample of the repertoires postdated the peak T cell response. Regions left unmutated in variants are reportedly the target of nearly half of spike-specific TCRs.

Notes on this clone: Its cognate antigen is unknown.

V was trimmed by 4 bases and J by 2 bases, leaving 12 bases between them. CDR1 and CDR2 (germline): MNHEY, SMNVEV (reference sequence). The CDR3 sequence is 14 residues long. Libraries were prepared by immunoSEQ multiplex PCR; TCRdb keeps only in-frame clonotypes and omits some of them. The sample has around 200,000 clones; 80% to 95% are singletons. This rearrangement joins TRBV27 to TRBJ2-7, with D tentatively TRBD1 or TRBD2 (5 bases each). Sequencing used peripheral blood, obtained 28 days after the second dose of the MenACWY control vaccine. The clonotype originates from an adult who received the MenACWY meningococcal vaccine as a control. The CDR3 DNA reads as TGTGCCAGCAGTTGGGGACGGGGAACCTACGAGCAGTACTTC. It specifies CASSWGRGTYEQYF.